This record concerns one TCR beta chain sequence. Germline V lookup: CDR1 SNHLY, CDR2 FYNNEI. This CDR3 region has 15 residues. With 11 bases clipped from V and 2 bases from J, the junction kept 12 bases outside the gene matches. A 5'RACE reaction primed in the constant segment made cDNA libraries of TCR alpha and TCR beta, and these carried sample barcodes and UMIs. TCRdb re-called the 5' RACE reads with MiXCR, one entry per CDR3 protein. The table lists fewer than 150,000 distinct CDR3 sequences, over 15% of them singletons. This sample was taken from a study of T-cell memory formation after mild COVID-19. Study summary: TCR clusters largely stayed donor specific.

This clonotype originated in a man aged 18-30 years who had mild COVID-19 (a few samples of this study predate the infection). Cell type and time point are not known. V gene TRBV2 combines with J gene TRBJ1-3, with 7 nucleotides matching TRBD1. Sequencing input: PBMCs or a T cell subset sorted from them (not recorded which). The CDR3 reads CAGSGGTPPGNTIYF. The CDR3 DNA is TGTGCCGGGTCAGGGGGAACGCCCCCTGGAAACACCATATATTTT.